These 25 T cell receptor beta chains were all obtained from the same sample, sequenced in a study of blood T cell repertoires in COVID-19. TCRdb's copy holds only in-frame clones and misses some; the assay was immunoSEQ multiplex PCR. The sample yields about 180,000 clones, roughly 81% seen once. What was sequenced was peripheral blood. The receptors shown here come from a woman at least 80 years old with COVID-19, enrolled during active disease.

J is TRBJ1-1 and V is TRBV6-2 or TRBV6-3; D is undetermined. This CDR3 region has 12 residues. Per germline, CDR1 MNHEY and CDR2 SVGEGT. V was trimmed by 2 bases and J by 9 bases, leaving 10 bases between them. DNA of the CDR3: TGTGCCAGCAGTTACATGCGGGCCCAAGCTTTCTTT. It is translated as CASSYMRAQAFF.

The gene calls are TRBV28 and TRBJ2-1; D may be TRBD2 (6 bases). The CDR3 runs 16 residues. Trimming took off 4 bases at V and 4 bases at J, with 17 bases between the two ends. Germline V gene data show CDR1 as MDHEN and CDR2 as SYDVKM. The CDR3 here is CASSSLLAKRYNEQFF. DNA for the CDR3: TGTGCCAGCAGTTCTCTCCTAGCGAAACGGTACAATGAGCAGTTCTTC.

The rearrangement joins TRBV14 to TRBJ1-6, with 7 bases that match TRBD1. Germline lookup yields CDR1 SGHDN and CDR2 FVKESK. The CDR3 has 15 residues. Losses at the gene ends were 8 bases for V and 5 bases for J; bases not matched to a gene: 9. The CDR3 DNA reads as TGTGCCAGCCCCCTCCGACAGGGACATAATTCACCCCTCCACTTT. Protein sequence: CASPLRQGHNSPLHF.

This clone was counted only a few times. The rearrangement links TRBV29-1 to TRBJ1-4; tentative D call: TRBD1 (5 bases). Germline V gene sequence: CDR1 SQVTM, CDR2 ANQGSEA. V lost 3 bases, J lost 8 bases, and 16 bases lay in between. This CDR3 region has 14 residues. In nucleotides, the CDR3 is TGCAGCGTTGAGGTGGGGCAGGGAAAGGAAAAACTGTTTTTT. Protein product: CSVEVGQGKEKLFF.

The gene calls are TRBV4-1 and TRBJ2-1; 10 nucleotides line up with TRBD2. The CDR3 has 16 amino acids. J lost 1 base, V lost 2 bases, and 2 bases had no gene match. In germline, CDR1 is MGHRA, CDR2 YSYEKL. The CDR3 here is CASSQQAGGSYNEQFF. The CDR3 DNA sequence: TGCGCCAGCAGCCAACAAGCGGGAGGGTCCTACAATGAGCAGTTCTTC.

This sequence joins TRBV28 and TRBJ2-7; maybe TRBD1 (5 bases). CDR1 and CDR2 from the germline V gene are MDHEN and SYDVKM. This CDR3 spans 14 amino acids. V was pared by 5 bases and J by 5 bases, with 16 bases between. CDR3 coding DNA: TGTGCCAGCAGTCGTATTAGGGGAATCAACGAGCAGTACTTC. This gives the protein CASSRIRGINEQYF.

The J gene is TRBJ2-7, the V gene TRBV5-5; the D is unclear. The V end lost 3 bases, the J end lost 3 bases, and 7 bases lay between the germline ends. Germline V gene data show CDR1 as SGHKS and CDR2 as YYEKEE (reference sequence). This CDR3 has 12 amino acids. CDR3 sequence reads: CASSYSNYEQYF. The CDR3, as DNA: TGTGCCAGCAGCTACTCTAACTACGAGCAGTACTTC.

The chain uses TRBV2 and TRBJ1-1; 8 bases map to TRBD1. This CDR3 region has 14 residues. Germline V CDR1 and CDR2: SNHLY, FYNNEI. J gave up 3 bases and V 6 bases, and 6 bases lay outside the gene matches. The CDR3 bases are TGTGCCAGCAGCCCGACAGGGGCTTACACTGAAGCTTTCTTT. Protein sequence: CASSPTGAYTEAFF.

V is TRBV7-7 and J is TRBJ2-5; 8 bases match TRBD2. Trimming took 1 base from V and 2 from J; bases not matched to a gene: 9. The CDR3 contains 17 residues. From germline, CDR1 is SSHAT and CDR2 FNYEAQ (reference sequence). CDR3 DNA: TGTGCCAGCAGCTTAGAGAGGCGGGGGGACCCACAAGAGACCCAGTACTTC. It encodes CASSLERRGDPQETQYF.

V usage is TRBV5-5 and J usage is TRBJ2-5; the match to TRBD1 covers 9 bases. This CDR3 contains 15 residues. CDR1 and CDR2 from the germline V gene are SGHKS and YYEKEE (reference sequence). Trimming cost V 4 bases and J 4 bases; bases outside gene matches: 8. In DNA form, the CDR3 reads TGTGCCAGCAGCCCGGCCGGGACAGGGTTAGAGACCCAGTACTTC. The encoded protein is CASSPAGTGLETQYF.

J is TRBJ1-2 and V is TRBV18, with 11 bases fitting TRBD1. CDR1 is KGHSH, CDR2 LQKENI, per germline. The CDR3 loop spans 16 amino acids. V was clipped by 7 bases and J by 4 bases; unmatched bases: 11. CDR3 DNA sequence: TGTGCCAGCTTCTGGACAGGGGGCGGACGAGGCTATGGCTACACCTTC. This translates into CASFWTGGGRGYGYTF.

The genes are TRBV2 and TRBJ2-5, with 8 positions matching TRBD2. J lost 3 bases, V lost 0 bases, and 6 bases had no gene match. The CDR3 contains 16 residues. Germline assignment: CDR1 SNHLY and CDR2 FYNNEI. This CDR3 reads CASSEAHTSGKETQYF. CDR3 nucleotide sequence: TGTGCCAGCAGTGAAGCGCACACTAGCGGTAAAGAGACCCAGTACTTC.

This clone was seen a few times. This chain joins TRBV6-1 and TRBJ2-5; D is perhaps TRBD1 (6 bases). With 3 bases removed from V and 1 base from J, the gap between germline ends came to 12 bases. CDR1 is MNHNS and CDR2 is SASEGT in the germline V gene. The CDR3 is 15 residues long. CDR3 sequence reads: CASSEARGFQETQYF. CDR3 DNA sequence: TGTGCCAGCAGTGAGGCCAGGGGATTCCAAGAGACCCAGTACTTC.

The rearrangement uses TRBV3-1 (or the pseudogene TRBV3-2) and TRBJ2-2; 7 bases agree with TRBD1. Germline V lookup: CDR1 LGHDT, CDR2 YNNKEL (reference sequence). CDR3 length: 17 amino acids. The trim removed 2 bases at V and 8 bases at J, leaving 14 bases unmatched. The CDR3 region is CASSQILSGTAVGELFF. As DNA, the CDR3 is TGTGCCAGCAGCCAAATCCTTTCCGGGACAGCCGTGGGGGAGCTGTTTTTT.

V and J are TRBV7-7 and TRBJ2-5, with 10 bases matching TRBD1. The CDR3 extends over 15 amino acids. Germline V CDR1 and CDR2: SSHAT, FNYEAQ (reference sequence). With V trimmed by 2 bases and J by 5 bases, 5 bases remained unmatched. The CDR3 spells CASSLLGTGVETQYF. In nucleotides, the CDR3 is TGTGCCAGCAGCTTATTGGGGACAGGGGTCGAGACCCAGTACTTC.

The rearrangement links TRBV18 to TRBJ2-7; TRBD1 might be the D (6 bases). The CDR3 is 12 residues long. The V end lost 5 bases, the J end lost 4 bases, and 9 bases lay between the germline ends. Germline assignment: CDR1 KGHSH and CDR2 LQKENI. Here the CDR3 DNA reads TGTGCCAGCTCAACAGGACAGTACGAGCAGTACTTC. Encoded protein: CASSTGQYEQYF.

The chain couples TRBV28 to TRBJ1-2; D ambiguous. This CDR3 contains 13 residues. Germline assignment: CDR1 MDHEN and CDR2 SYDVKM. Trimming left V 4 bases short and J 7 bases short, with 13 bases between. The chain's CDR3 is CASSSGALGGYTF. The CDR3 nucleotides read TGTGCCAGCAGTTCGGGAGCCCTAGGTGGCTACACCTTC.

J is TRBJ2-2 and V is TRBV29-1; tentatively, D is TRBD1 (6 bases). This CDR3 contains 14 residues. V was clipped by 6 bases and J by 2 bases, with 13 bases between them. Germline assignment: CDR1 SQVTM and CDR2 ANQGSEA. DNA for the CDR3: TGCAGCGTAAAAGGGGGTGTCAACACCGGGGAGCTGTTTTTT. Its protein is CSVKGGVNTGELFF.

The chain carries TRBV10-1 and TRBJ2-3; 16 nucleotides agree with TRBD2. Losses at the gene ends were 6 bases for V and 5 bases for J; bases not matched to a gene: 11. Germline lookup yields CDR1 WNHNN and CDR2 SYGVQD (reference sequence). The CDR3 is 18 residues long. The CDR3 DNA is TGCGCCAGCAGGAAAATGGGACTAGCGGGAGGGCCTATAGATACGCAGTATTTT. This codes for CASRKMGLAGGPIDTQYF.

The chain recombines TRBV28 with TRBJ1-4; D possibly corresponds to TRBD1 (5 bases). Deletions cut 6 bases from V and 14 bases from J, with 19 bases between. CDR3 length: 13 residues. The germline V gene has CDR1 MDHEN and CDR2 SYDVKM. CDR3 region: CASRQTGTLTLFF. The DNA for the CDR3 is TGTGCCAGCAGACAGACCGGGACTCTTACTCTGTTTTTT.

This clone has only a few counts. The chain links TRBV5-4 to TRBJ2-3; 10 nucleotides align to TRBD2. There are 16 residues in the CDR3. Germline CDR1 SGHNT, CDR2 YYREEE (reference sequence). V gave up 0 bases and J gave up 5 bases; unmatched junction bases: 6. The CDR3, as DNA: TGTGCCAGCAGCTTGGTGAGCGGGGGGGCTGGAGATACGCAGTATTTT. It codes for CASSLVSGGAGDTQYF.

The V and J genes are TRBV7-2 and TRBJ1-2; no clear D. CDR3 size: 13 residues. Germline CDR1 and CDR2: SGHTA and FQGNSA. V lost 4 bases and J lost 6, with 12 bases in between. CDR3 sequence reads: CASSSLLFDGYTF. The CDR3 DNA reads as TGTGCCAGCAGCTCCCTCCTCTTCGATGGCTACACCTTC. The full variable domain, completed using reference TRBV7-2 and TRBJ1-2, is GAGVSQSPSNKVTEKGKDVELRCDPISGHTALYWYRQSLGQGLEFLIYFQGNSAPDKSGLPSDRFSAERTGGSVSTLTIQRTQQEDSAVYLCASSSLLFDGYTFGSGTRLTVV.

A word on this clone: The junction departs from the called germline gene at one end, perhaps through a read error. This chain uses TRBV6-1 with TRBJ2-7; possibly TRBD2 for D (7 bases). CDR3 length: 12 residues. CDR1 and CDR2 (germline): MNHNS, SASEGT. CDR3 coding DNA: TGTGCCAGCAGTGAATCCGCGGGGGCGAAAAACTTC. It translates to CASSESAGAKNF.

This clone came up a few times. V is TRBV19 and J is TRBJ2-2; 12 bases fit TRBD2. Germline assignment: CDR1 LNHDA and CDR2 SQIVND (reference sequence). The CDR3 sequence is 14 residues long. The trim removed 4 bases at V and 6 bases at J, leaving 0 bases unmatched. This CDR3 reads CASSTSGRAGELFF. The CDR3 DNA is TGTGCCAGTAGTACTAGCGGGAGGGCCGGGGAGCTGTTTTTT.

The chain is built from TRBV9 and TRBJ1-6, with D possibly TRBD1 on 5 matching bases. The CDR3 is 13 residues long. Trimming removed 3 bases at V and 10 bases at J, with 11 bases between. Germline CDR1 and CDR2: SGDLS and YYNGEE. The CDR3 protein is CASSAQGASPLHF. In DNA, the CDR3 is TGTGCCAGCAGCGCTCAAGGGGCATCACCCCTCCACTTT.